The T cell receptor beta chain described here comes from a study of beta chain features in type 1 diabetes (dated by TCRdb to 2017 to 2018). Regarding the research as a whole: Mean age, gender distribution, total cell number and subset yield did not differ between patients and healthy donors. The study compared TCRB repertoires of sorted circulating CD4+ T cell subsets between recently diagnosed type 1 diabetes patients and matched healthy donors. Whereas all 30 or so donors provided naive and central memory subsets, regulatory and stem cell-like memory subsets were isolated from just 8 patients and roughly 8 healthy donors. Across all samples, approximately 100 million sorted cells were examined, and cell number per subset correlated strongly with RNA yield.

The entire isolated RNA was reverse transcribed using the High Capacity cDNA Reverse Transcription Kit, and thus expressed TCRB transcripts were sequenced. Deep immunoSEQ sequencing was performed on naive, central memory and regulatory T cell samples, with an average of roughly 4 million total reads per sample. After sorted cells were lysed in RLT buffer, RNA was extracted with DNase-treated RNeasy Micro or Mini kits, with the choice depending on cell number. To prevent cross-contamination, every cell subset was processed on its own, while patient and healthy donor samples were processed together. Using the immunoSEQ multiplex PCR, TCRB sequences were amplified from cDNA into 87-bp fragments spanning the CDR3 region. Sequencing of the amplicons was done on the Illumina HiSeq platform. From the authors' description of their analysis: PCR bias was corrected computationally using synthetic template baselines, and reads within Hamming distance 2 were collapsed, with unmergeable singletons discarded. Reads were aligned to IMGT to assign V, D and J genes, CDR3 length, and insertions or deletions at six rearrangement sites. Within each subset, clonotype counts were normalized to the number of sorted cells before true diversity and Gini coefficients were calculated with the tcR R package. Repertoire sharing was quantified using the overlap coefficient calculated on TCRB nucleotide sequences. As a proxy for the pre-selection repertoire, out-of-frame TCRB sequences from naive cells were analyzed. Held by TCRdb, this immuneACCESS table contains in-frame sequences only and omits some clones. Under half of the omission traces to an unresolved V gene where checked; the cause of the rest is unknown. That table is the source of V, J and clone size, and D and trimming were worked out from the DNA. For this sample the table gives hundreds of thousands of clones, of which 13% were detected only once. Approximately 0.022% of the sample comes from the top ten.

Each donor gave one peripheral blood draw, averaging about 100 mL, which was collected into heparinised tubes. Using a panel that included CD45RO, CCR7, CD25, CD127, CD95 and CD27, naive, central memory, regulatory and stem cell-like memory CD4+ T cells were sorted on a BD FACSAria II. A purity above 95% was achieved for all sorted populations. PBMCs were isolated immediately by Lymphoprep density gradient centrifugation and stained directly without culture. Samples were stained and sorted in pairs, with one healthy donor and one patient per experiment, so that batch effects were minimized. Broad study findings and their caveats: At VDJ recombination sites, type 1 diabetes patients had fewer insertions and more deleted nucleotides, which implies abnormalities in thymic rearrangement. Only small numbers of individuals were included in the HLA sub-analyses, which left unresolved whether HLA type had any influence on TCRB rearrangement. The naive, central memory and regulatory TCRB repertoires appeared to resemble one another more closely among patients than among healthy donors. PCR might favor shorter templates, but patient and control samples were amplified and corrected together, so any skew would affect both groups equally. Because cDNA was sequenced instead of genomic DNA, highly expressing activated cells could be over-represented, though the groups showed no difference in activation or CD3 levels. A moderate but significant shortening of TCRB CDR3 length was observed in type 1 diabetes patients in all four CD4+ subsets.

This clone has only a few counts. Its antigen is still unknown. Base qualities were left out, and no much larger clone turns up one base away. The CDR3 goes from the cysteine to the phenylalanine over 14 residues. Only the CDR3 region is kept as DNA, spanning 42 bases read in frame from base 1. V loses 8 bases of germline sequence and J loses 4 bases, and the interval between the two ends is 15 bases. The germline V gene gives CDR1 as MNHNS and CDR2 as SASEGT. This receptor was identified in a man aged 18 to 30 with type 1 diabetes. Recombination linked TRBV6-1 to TRBJ2-1; the D gene is tentatively TRBD1 or TRBD2, each matching 5 bases. Sequencing was done on a sample of naive CD4+ T cells from blood. Per the publication, the cell subset or site label means: true naive CD4+ T cells. DNA sequence: TGTGCCAGCGACCGGGACCCGGGGTACAATGAGCAGTTCTTC. It translates to CASDRDPGYNEQFF.